The 16 T cell receptor beta chains presented below share a single source sample, sequenced in a study of blood T cell repertoires in COVID-19. The data were produced by immunoSEQ multiplex PCR, yet TCRdb's version contains in-frame clones alone and is incomplete. The sample lists about 72,000 clones, approximately 89% occurring once. The sample consisted of peripheral blood. All receptors come from a woman in her fifties or sixties with active COVID-19.

This clone appeared a few times. The chain carries TRBV5-6 and TRBJ2-7; 8 positions agree with TRBD1. V lost 7 bases to trimming and J lost 6 bases; unmatched junction nucleotides: 6. Germline V gene lookup returns CDR1 SGHDT and CDR2 YYEEEE. The CDR3 has 12 amino acids. CDR3 sequence reads: CASGSTGVEQYF. The CDR3 coding sequence is TGTGCCAGCGGTTCGACAGGGGTCGAGCAGTACTTC.

CDR3 loop: CASRGLAGVANEQFF. As DNA, the CDR3 is TGTGCCAGCAGGGGACTAGCGGGAGTGGCCAATGAGCAGTTCTTC. The chain employs TRBV27 and TRBJ2-1; TRBD2 matches 14 bases. CDR1 is MNHEY and CDR2 is SMNVEV in the germline V gene (reference sequence). V dropped 6 bases and J dropped 6; count of bases not matched to a gene: 4. The CDR3 is 15 amino acids.

This clone was seen a few times. The genes are TRBV5-1 and TRBJ1-2; D is unresolved. Per the germline V gene, CDR1 is SGHRS and CDR2 is YFSETQ. The length of the CDR3 is 13 residues. V gave up 4 bases and J gave up 8 bases, with 15 bases separating them. The CDR3 is CASSPGPERGYTF. The CDR3 DNA sequence: TGCGCCAGCAGCCCCGGGCCAGAGCGGGGCTACACCTTC.

The chain links TRBV7-8 to TRBJ1-4, with 7 bases matching TRBD1. J lost 0 bases, V lost 3 bases, and 4 bases had no gene match. Germline CDR1 SGHVS, CDR2 FQNEAQ. The CDR3 length is 16 residues. CDR3 nucleotide sequence: TGTGCCAGCAGCTTGGGACAGAGTGCAACTAATGAAAAACTGTTTTTT. Encoded protein: CASSLGQSATNEKLFF. The full variable domain, completed using reference TRBV7-8 and TRBJ1-4, is GAGVSQSPRYKVAKRGQDVALRCDPISGHVSLFWYQQALGQGPEFLTYFQNEAQLDKSGLPSDRFFAERPEGSVSTLKIQRTQQEDSAVYLCASSLGQSATNEKLFFGSGTQLSVL.

The chain is built from TRBV24-1 and TRBJ2-1, with D uncertain. Germline CDR1 is KGHDR and CDR2 is SFDVKD. The CDR3 is 16 residues long. V gave up 6 bases and J gave up 0 bases, with 14 bases separating them. CDR3 sequence reads: CATSSRATSSYNEQFF. The CDR3 region has the DNA TGTGCCACCAGTTCGCGAGCGACCAGCTCCTACAATGAGCAGTTCTTC.

The chain carries TRBV11-3 and TRBJ2-3, with 10 bases identical to TRBD2. The V gene's germline CDR1 is SGHNT and CDR2 YENEEA. This CDR3 has 17 residues. Trimming at V came to 0 bases and at J to 1 base, leaving 4 bases not matched to a gene. Here the CDR3 DNA reads TGTGCCAGCAGCTTAGATGGGCTAGCGGGAGGCACAGATACGCAGTATTTT. Translation: CASSLDGLAGGTDTQYF.

This sequence joins TRBV14 and TRBJ1-1; tentative D call: TRBD1 (6 bases). With 4 bases removed from V and 2 bases from J, the gap between germline ends came to 8 bases. From germline, CDR1 is SGHDN and CDR2 FVKESK. This CDR3 has 13 residues. DNA for the CDR3: TGTGCCAGCAGCCGACAGGTAAACACTGAAGCTTTCTTT. Translating it yields CASSRQVNTEAFF.

This clone was counted a single time. The genes are TRBV3-1 (or the pseudogene TRBV3-2) and TRBJ2-7; TRBD1 might be the D (6 bases). The CDR3 spans 15 residues. V dropped 5 bases and J dropped 0 bases, with 14 bases sitting between them. Germline V gives CDR1 LGHDT, CDR2 YNNKEL (reference sequence). The CDR3 sequence: CASSSSRGSSYEQYF. CDR3 bases: TGTGCCAGCAGCTCATCGAGGGGGAGCTCCTACGAGCAGTACTTC.

The chain carries TRBV24-1 and TRBJ2-1; 9 bases fit TRBD1. Germline lookup yields CDR1 KGHDR and CDR2 SFDVKD. This CDR3 spans 15 amino acids. The V and J ends lost 9 bases and 5 bases, in that order; junction bases with no gene match: 10. The chain's CDR3 is CATAGGTGNNNEQFF. The CDR3 DNA sequence: TGTGCCACCGCTGGGGGGACAGGGAATAACAATGAGCAGTTCTTC.

The rearrangement joins TRBV6-5 to TRBJ1-6; perhaps TRBD1 as D (5 bases). Germline CDR1 is MNHEY and CDR2 is SVGAGI. This CDR3 has 12 residues. V lost 7 bases, J lost 10 bases, and 11 bases lay in between. The CDR3 loop reads CASTNRLSPLHF. CDR3 bases: TGTGCCAGCACTAACAGGCTGTCACCCCTCCACTTT.

The V gene is TRBV2, the J gene TRBJ2-1; D is possibly TRBD1 (5 bases). Trimming removed 5 bases at V and 3 bases at J, with 11 bases between. The CDR3 has 14 residues. Germline V gene sequence: CDR1 SNHLY, CDR2 FYNNEI. The chain's CDR3 is CASSRQGNYNEQFF. DNA of the CDR3: TGTGCCAGCAGTCGGCAGGGAAACTACAATGAGCAGTTCTTC. The full variable domain, its missing parts supplied by reference TRBV2 and TRBJ2-1, is EPEVTQTPSHQVTQMGQEVILRCVPISNHLYFYWYRQILGQKVEFLVSFYNNEISEKSEIFDDQFSVERPDGSNFTLKIRSTKLEDSAMYFCASSRQGNYNEQFFGPGTRLTVL.

Many counts were recorded for this clone. The chain is built from TRBV5-1 and TRBJ2-5, with 11 nucleotides matching TRBD2. With 1 base clipped from V and 4 bases from J, the junction kept 0 bases outside the gene matches. Germline V lookup: CDR1 SGHRS, CDR2 YFSETQ. This CDR3 contains 14 residues. In DNA, the CDR3 is TGCGCCAGCAGCTTGACTAGCGGGAGAGAGACCCAGTACTTC. Translated, it gives CASSLTSGRETQYF. Filled out from reference TRBV5-1 and TRBJ2-5, the complete variable domain reads KAGVTQTPRYLIKTRGQQVTLSCSPISGHRSVSWYQQTPGQGLQFLFEYFSETQRNKGNFPGRFSGRQFSNSRSEMNVSTLELGDSALYLCASSLTSGRETQYFGPGTRLLVL.

This chain connects TRBV28 to TRBJ2-7; 12 bases are a match to TRBD2. Germline V lookup: CDR1 MDHEN, CDR2 SYDVKM. The V gene end was trimmed by 7 bases and the J gene end by 5 bases; junction bases not matched to a gene: 9. The CDR3 consists of 15 residues. The CDR3 region has the DNA TGTGCCAGCACCGACCATTGGACTAGCGGGGACGAGCAGTACTTC. It encodes CASTDHWTSGDEQYF.

This clone was counted once. The J gene is TRBJ2-3, the V gene TRBV14; 10 bases line up with TRBD2. This CDR3 is 16 amino acids long. Germline-derived CDR1 and CDR2 are SGHDN and FVKESK. V was clipped by 1 base and J by 2 bases; unmatched bases: 3. The CDR3 DNA follows: TGTGCCAGCAGCCAAGGGACTAGCGGTAACACAGATACGCAGTATTTT. Translation gives CASSQGTSGNTDTQYF.

The rearrangement joins TRBV3-1 (or the pseudogene TRBV3-2) to TRBJ2-7; unclear D gene. Trimming took off 1 base at V and 9 bases at J, with 10 bases between the two ends. Germline lookup yields CDR1 LGHDT and CDR2 YNNKEL (reference sequence). The CDR3 totals 12 residues. In DNA form, the CDR3 reads TGTGCCAGCAGCCAAGCCCAAGCTGGGCAGTACTTC. Protein product: CASSQAQAGQYF.

This clone was found a few times. The V gene is TRBV28, the J gene TRBJ1-2; D unclear. Germline V gives CDR1 MDHEN, CDR2 SYDVKM. Trimming took off 2 bases at V and 5 bases at J, with 6 bases between the two ends. The CDR3 is 12 residues long. The DNA for the CDR3 is TGTGCCAGCAGTTTAGCTGCGTATGGCTACACCTTC. It encodes CASSLAAYGYTF.